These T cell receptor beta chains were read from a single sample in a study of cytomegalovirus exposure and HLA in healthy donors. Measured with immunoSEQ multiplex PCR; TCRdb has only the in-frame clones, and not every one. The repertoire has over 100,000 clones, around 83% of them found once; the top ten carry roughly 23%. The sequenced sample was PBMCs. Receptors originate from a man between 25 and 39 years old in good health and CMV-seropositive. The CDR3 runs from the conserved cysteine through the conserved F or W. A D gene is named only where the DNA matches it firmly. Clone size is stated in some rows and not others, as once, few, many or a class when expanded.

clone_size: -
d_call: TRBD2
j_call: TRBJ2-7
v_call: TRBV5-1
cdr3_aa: CASSSSSGGPLGQYF
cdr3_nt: TGTGCCAGCAGCTCCTCTAGCGGGGGACCCCTGGGGCAGTACTTC

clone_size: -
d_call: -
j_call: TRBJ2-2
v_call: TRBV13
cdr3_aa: CASSSPLGPGELFF
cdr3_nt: TGTGCCAGCAGCTCCCCATTGGGGCCCGGGGAGCTGTTTTTT

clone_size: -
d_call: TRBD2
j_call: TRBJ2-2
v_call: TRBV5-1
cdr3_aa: CASSLVAGAETGELFF
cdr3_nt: TGCGCCAGCAGCTTGGTAGCGGGAGCTGAGACCGGGGAGCTGTTTTTT

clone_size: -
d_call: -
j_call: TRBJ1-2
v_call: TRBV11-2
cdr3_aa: CASNFNPGTRKSYTF
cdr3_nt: TGTGCCAGCAACTTCAACCCCGGGACAAGAAAAAGCTACACCTTC

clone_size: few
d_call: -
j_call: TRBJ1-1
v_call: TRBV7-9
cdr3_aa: CASSLAQSLNTEAFF
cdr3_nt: TGTGCCAGCAGCTTAGCGCAAAGCTTGAACACTGAAGCTTTCTTT

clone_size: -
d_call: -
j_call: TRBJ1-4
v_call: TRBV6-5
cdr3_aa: CASSRGSNEKLFF
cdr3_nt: TGTGCCAGCAGTCGGGGGTCTAATGAAAAACTGTTTTTT

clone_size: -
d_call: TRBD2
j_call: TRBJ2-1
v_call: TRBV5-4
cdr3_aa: CASSPSPGLALNEQFF
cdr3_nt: TGTGCCAGCAGCCCGTCACCGGGACTAGCTTTAAATGAGCAGTTCTTC

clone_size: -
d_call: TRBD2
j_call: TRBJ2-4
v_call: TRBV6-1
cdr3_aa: CASSEAPPGLAVHPKAIQYF
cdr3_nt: TGTGCCAGCAGTGAAGCGCCTCCGGGACTAGCGGTCCACCCGAAGGCTATTCAGTACTTC

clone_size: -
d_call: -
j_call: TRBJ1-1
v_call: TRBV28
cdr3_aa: CAIGALNTEAFF
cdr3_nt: TGTGCCATCGGAGCCCTGAACACTGAAGCTTTCTTT

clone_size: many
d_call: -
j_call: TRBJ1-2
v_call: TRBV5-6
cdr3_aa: CASSSQDNYGYTF
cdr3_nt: TGTGCCAGCAGCTCACAGGATAACTATGGCTACACCTTC

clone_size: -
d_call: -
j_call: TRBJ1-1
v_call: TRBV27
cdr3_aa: CASLQQAFF
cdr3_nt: TGTGCCAGCTTACAACAAGCTTTCTTT

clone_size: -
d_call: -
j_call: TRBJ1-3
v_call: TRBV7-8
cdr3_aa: CASSTELNSGNTIYF
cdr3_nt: TGTGCCAGCAGCACTGAACTGAACTCTGGAAACACCATATATTTT

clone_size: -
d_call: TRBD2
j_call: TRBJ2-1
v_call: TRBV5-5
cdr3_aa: CASSLVGTRDHNEQFF
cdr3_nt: TGTGCCAGCAGCTTGGTTGGGACTAGAGACCACAATGAGCAGTTCTTC

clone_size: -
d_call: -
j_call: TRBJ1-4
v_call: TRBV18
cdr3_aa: CASSSSRAGTNEKLFF
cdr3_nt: TGTGCCAGCTCATCCTCGAGGGCCGGGACTAATGAAAAACTGTTTTTT

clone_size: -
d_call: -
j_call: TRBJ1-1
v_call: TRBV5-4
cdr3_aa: CASSSGNTEAFF
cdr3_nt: TGTGCCAGCAGCTCCGGGAACACTGAAGCTTTCTTT

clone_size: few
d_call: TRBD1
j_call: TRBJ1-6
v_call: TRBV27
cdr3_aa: CASSLSGGQVVSNSPLHF
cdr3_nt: TGTGCCAGCAGTTTATCGGGGGGACAGGTGGTATCTAATTCACCCCTCCACTTT

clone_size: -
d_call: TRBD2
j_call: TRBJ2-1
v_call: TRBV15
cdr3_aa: CATSRGSGGYNEQFF
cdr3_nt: TGTGCCACCAGCAGAGGTAGCGGGGGGTACAATGAGCAGTTCTTC

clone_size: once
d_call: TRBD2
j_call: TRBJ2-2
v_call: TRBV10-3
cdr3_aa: CAISEFTGLVGTGELFF
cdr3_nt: TGTGCCATCAGTGAGTTTACCGGACTAGTCGGTACCGGGGAGCTGTTTTTT

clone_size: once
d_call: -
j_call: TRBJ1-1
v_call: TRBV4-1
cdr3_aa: CASSQGSGKGVNTEAFF
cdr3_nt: TGCGCCAGCAGCCAAGGTTCGGGCAAAGGGGTGAACACTGAAGCTTTCTTT

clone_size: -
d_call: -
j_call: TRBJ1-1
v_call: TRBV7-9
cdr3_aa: CASSSQANTEAFF
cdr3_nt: TGTGCCAGCAGCTCCCAAGCGAACACTGAAGCTTTCTTT

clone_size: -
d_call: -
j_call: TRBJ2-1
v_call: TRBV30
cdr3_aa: CAWSVTFGEIYNEQFF
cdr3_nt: TGTGCCTGGAGTGTAACTTTCGGAGAAATATACAATGAGCAGTTCTTC

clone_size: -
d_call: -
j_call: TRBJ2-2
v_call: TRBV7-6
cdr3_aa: CASSLSQGYTGELFF
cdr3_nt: TGTGCCAGCAGCTTAAGCCAGGGGTACACCGGGGAGCTGTTTTTT

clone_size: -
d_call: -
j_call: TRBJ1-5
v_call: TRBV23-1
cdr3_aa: CASSQAGVGNQPQHF
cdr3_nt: TGCGCCAGCAGTCAAGCGGGGGTGGGCAATCAGCCCCAGCATTTT

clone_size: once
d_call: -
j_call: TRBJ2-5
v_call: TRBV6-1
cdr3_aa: CASRRHFQETQYF
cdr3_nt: TGTGCCAGCCGAAGACACTTCCAAGAGACCCAGTACTTC

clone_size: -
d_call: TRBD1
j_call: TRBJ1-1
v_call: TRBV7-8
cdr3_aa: CASSSWDSQEAFF
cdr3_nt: TGTGCCAGCAGCTCTTGGGACAGTCAGGAAGCTTTCTTT

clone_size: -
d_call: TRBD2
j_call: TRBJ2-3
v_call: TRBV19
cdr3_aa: CASSPLAGGTTDTQYF
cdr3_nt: TGTGCCAGTAGTCCACTAGCGGGAGGGACCACAGATACGCAGTATTTT

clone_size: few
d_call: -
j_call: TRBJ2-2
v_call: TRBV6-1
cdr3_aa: CASSPQLLGELFF
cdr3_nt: TGTGCCAGCAGTCCCCAACTTTTGGGGGAGCTGTTTTTT

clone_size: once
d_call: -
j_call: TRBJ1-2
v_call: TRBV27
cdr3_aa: CASSLSLFGSGYTF
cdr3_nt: TGTGCCAGCAGTTTATCCCTCTTTGGTAGTGGCTACACCTTC

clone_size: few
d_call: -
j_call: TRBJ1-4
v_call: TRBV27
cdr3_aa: CASREGQPWSNEKLFF
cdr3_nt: TGTGCCAGCAGGGAGGGGCAGCCCTGGTCTAATGAAAAACTGTTTTTT

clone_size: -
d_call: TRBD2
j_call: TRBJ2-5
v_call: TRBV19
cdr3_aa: CASSMGFGGGAGETQYF
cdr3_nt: TGTGCCAGTAGTATGGGTTTCGGCGGGGGGGCCGGAGAGACCCAGTACTTC

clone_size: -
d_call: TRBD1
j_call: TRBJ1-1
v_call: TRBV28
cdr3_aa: CASRDRKNTEAFF
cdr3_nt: TGTGCCAGCAGGGACAGGAAGAACACTGAAGCTTTCTTT